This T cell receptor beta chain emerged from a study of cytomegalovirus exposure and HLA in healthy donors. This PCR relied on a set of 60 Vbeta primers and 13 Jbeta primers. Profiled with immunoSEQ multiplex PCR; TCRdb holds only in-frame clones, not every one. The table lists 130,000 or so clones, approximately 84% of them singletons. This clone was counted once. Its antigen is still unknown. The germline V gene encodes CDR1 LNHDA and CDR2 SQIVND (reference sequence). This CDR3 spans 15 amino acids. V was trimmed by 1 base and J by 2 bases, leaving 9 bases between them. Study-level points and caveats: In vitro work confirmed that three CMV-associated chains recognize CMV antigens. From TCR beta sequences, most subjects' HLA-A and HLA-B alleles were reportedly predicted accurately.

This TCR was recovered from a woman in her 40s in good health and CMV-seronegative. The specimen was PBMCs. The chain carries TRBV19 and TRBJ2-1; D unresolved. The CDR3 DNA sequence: TGTGCCAGTAGTATAGGGGTGCAGGCCTACAATGAGCAGTTCTTC. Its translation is CASSIGVQAYNEQFF.